Shown below are 5 T cell receptor beta chains from a single sample sequenced in a study of blood T cells in healthy people across ages. Sample-barcoded 5' priming and a J-beta primer mix drove a second PCR of about 7 to 12 cycles. TCRdb reprocessed the 5' RACE reads via MiXCR and lists one record per CDR3 protein. The sample lists around 1.1 million distinct CDR3 sequences, roughly two fifths seen once, with around 13% in the top ten. Sample: blood. The receptors were sampled from a man aged 18 to 30 in good health.

This clonotype was picked up a small number of times. The chain joins TRBV7-3 to TRBJ2-7; 10 bases agree with TRBD1. This CDR3 region has 18 residues. Unmatched junction bases numbered 12, after V lost 3 bases and J lost 1 base. Germline V gene sequence: CDR1 SGHTA, CDR2 FQGTGA. The CDR3 spells CASSFPFGLGQGSYEQYF. CDR3 DNA sequence: TGTGCCAGCAGCTTCCCCTTTGGTTTGGGACAGGGGTCCTACGAGCAGTACTTC.

This clonotype was seen only a few times. The chain recombines TRBV5-4 with TRBJ2-2; unclear D gene. V was cut by 0 bases and J by 6 bases, with 15 bases left in between. Germline lookup yields CDR1 SGHNT and CDR2 YYREEE (reference sequence). The CDR3 runs to 16 residues. DNA for the CDR3: TGTGCCAGCAGCTTGGGTGTCGGTTACGTCGCCGGGGAGCTGTTTTTT. Residues: CASSLGVGYVAGELFF.

The CDR3, as DNA: TGTGCCAGTAGTACGGGACAGGGGGATTCCTACGAGCAGTACTTC. Its translation is CASSTGQGDSYEQYF. The genes are TRBV19 and TRBJ2-7; 11 nucleotides line up with TRBD1. Trimming cost V 4 bases and J 1 base; bases outside gene matches: 3. CDR3 length equals 15 residues. Germline values: CDR1 LNHDA, CDR2 SQIVND (reference sequence).

J is TRBJ1-2 and V is TRBV29-1, with 10 bases fitting TRBD1. CDR1 is SQVTM, CDR2 ANQGSEA, per germline. The CDR3 length is 13 residues. The CDR3 bases are TGCAGTGCACAGACAGGGGGCGGCTATGGCTACACCTTC. It is translated as CSAQTGGGYGYTF.

The chain uses TRBV4-1 and TRBJ2-7; 7 bases agree with TRBD1. Germline CDR1 reads MGHRA; CDR2 reads YSYEKL. The V and J ends lost 4 bases and 6 bases, in that order; junction bases with no gene match: 15. There are 16 residues in the CDR3. The CDR3 nucleotides read TGCGCCAGCAGCCGAGCCCGAACAGGGGTTCCATTCGAGCAGTACTTC. Residues: CASSRARTGVPFEQYF.